Each of the 23 T cell receptor beta chains below was sequenced from the same sample in a study of T cells after yellow fever vaccination. From the 5' RACE reads, TCRdb called clonotypes with MiXCR, one entry per CDR3 protein. Found here are tens of thousands of distinct CDR3 sequences, 6.5% to 8% of them singletons; the top ten hold just over 35%. Sequences were derived from CD8+ T cells sorted from PBMCs, sampled 15 days after the yellow fever booster vaccination. Receptors were obtained from a man aged 30 to 45 who received the YFV17D yellow fever vaccine.

The sample holds many counts of this clonotype. This chain joins TRBV28 and TRBJ2-2; 7 positions match TRBD1. The germline V gene encodes CDR1 MDHEN and CDR2 SYDVKM. This CDR3 spans 14 amino acids. Trimming took 7 bases from V and 1 from J; bases not matched to a gene: 3. The CDR3 spells CASNQGVNTGELFF. CDR3 DNA sequence: TGTGCCAGCAATCAGGGGGTGAACACCGGGGAGCTGTTTTTT.

As to this clonotype: This sequence may be a read error, since a much larger clone differs from it by one base. The CDR3 sequence: CASSPVTGGGNEQFF. CDR3 sequence (DNA): TGTGCCAGCAGCCCCGTAACGGGGGGAGGGAATGAGCAGTTCTTC. The rearrangement links TRBV6-2 or TRBV6-3 to TRBJ2-1; 7 nucleotides align to TRBD2. After removal of 6 bases from V and 7 bases from J, the junction contained 12 bases not matched to a gene. The CDR3 length is 15 residues. The germline V gene encodes CDR1 MNHEY and CDR2 SVGEGT.

This clonotype was recorded many times. This chain connects TRBV29-1 to TRBJ2-1, with D unclear. Germline V gives CDR1 SQVTM, CDR2 ANQGSEA. V gave up 3 bases and J gave up 6 bases, with 12 bases separating them. The CDR3 is 13 amino acids. CDR3 coding DNA: TGCAGCGTTGAGTATGACCCCCCCAATGAGCAGTTCTTC. Protein product: CSVEYDPPNEQFF.

The V and J genes are TRBV27 and TRBJ2-1, with 11 nucleotides matching TRBD2. Trimming took 0 bases from V and 5 from J; bases not matched to a gene: 0. Germline V gene data show CDR1 as MNHEY and CDR2 as SMNVEV (reference sequence). The CDR3 contains 15 residues. CDR3 nucleotides: TGTGCCAGCAGTTTATCACTAGCGGGAGACAATGAGCAGTTCTTC. Its translation is CASSLSLAGDNEQFF.

This clonotype was observed a few times. The chain has TRBV21-1 and TRBJ2-3. TRBV21-1 is deemed a pseudogene. This CDR3 comprises 14 residues. This CDR3 reads CASSLLGRTDTQYF. CDR3 coding DNA: TGTGCCAGCAGCCTACTTGGGAGGACAGATACGCAGTATTTT.

This clonotype was detected only a few times. This chain links TRBV7-7 with TRBJ1-3, with a weak D call TRBD1 (5 bases). Germline CDR1 reads SSHAT; CDR2 reads FNYEAQ (reference sequence). V lost 4 bases to trimming and J lost 2 bases, with 12 bases between them. This CDR3 contains 15 residues. The CDR3 nucleotides read TGTGCCAGCAGCTCAACAGTGGGGCCTGGAAACACCATATATTTT. Residues: CASSSTVGPGNTIYF.

Many counts were recorded for this clonotype. This chain uses TRBV7-9 with TRBJ2-1; 7 bases match TRBD1. Germline V gene data show CDR1 as SEHNR and CDR2 as FQNEAQ (reference sequence). After removal of 5 bases from V and 8 bases from J, the junction contained 3 bases not matched to a gene. CDR3 size: 12 residues. CDR3 amino acids: CASSTTGHEQFF. The CDR3 DNA reads as TGTGCCAGCAGCACGACAGGGCATGAGCAGTTCTTC.

This clonotype was seen repeatedly, ten times or more. This chain links TRBV7-2 with TRBJ2-7, with D tentatively TRBD1 (6 bases). This CDR3 is built from 16 residues. Trimming took off 1 base at V and 2 bases at J, with 15 bases between the two ends. CDR1 is SGHTA and CDR2 is FQGNSA in the germline V gene. DNA for the CDR3: TGTGCCAGCAGCTTAGGCCGGGACATATACCCCTACGAGCAGTACTTC. It encodes CASSLGRDIYPYEQYF.

Ten or more counts support this clonotype. V is TRBV28 and J is TRBJ2-7; unclear D gene. V lost 5 bases to trimming and J lost 3 bases, with 8 bases between them. This CDR3 region has 12 residues. Germline V lookup: CDR1 MDHEN, CDR2 SYDVKM. CDR3 in amino acids: CASSGDLYEQYF. The CDR3 DNA is TGTGCCAGCAGTGGGGATCTCTACGAGCAGTACTTC.

This clonotype was counted at least ten times. The rearrangement links TRBV4-3 to TRBJ2-7; TRBD1 matches at 9 bases. Per the germline V gene, CDR1 is LGHNA and CDR2 is YSLEER. There are 14 residues in the CDR3. The V gene end was trimmed by 6 bases and the J gene end by 5 bases; junction bases not matched to a gene: 8. The chain's CDR3 is CASRPGQGSHEQYF. The CDR3 nucleotides read TGCGCCAGCAGACCCGGACAGGGGTCCCACGAGCAGTACTTC.

Worth noting for this clonotype: A read error may be the cause here, since a much bigger clone is one base away. The chain recombines TRBV20-1 with TRBJ2-7; 12 nucleotides agree with TRBD2. CDR1 is DFQATT, CDR2 SNEGSKA, per germline (reference sequence). The CDR3 is made up of 16 amino acids. CDR3 sequence (DNA): TGCTGTGCCCGAGGGACTAGCGGGCGCTTTTCCTACGAGCAGTACTTC. It encodes CCARGTSGRFSYEQYF.

This clonotype was observed many times. The CDR3 sequence: CASSQDWGAGYSYEQYF. In nucleotides, the CDR3 is TGCGCCAGCAGCCAAGATTGGGGAGCGGGCTATTCCTACGAGCAGTACTTC. The chain combines TRBV4-3 with TRBJ2-7; perhaps TRBD2 as D (6 bases). V was cut by 0 bases and J by 1 base, with 16 bases left in between. This CDR3 contains 17 residues. Germline lookup yields CDR1 LGHNA and CDR2 YSLEER.

This clonotype was recorded many times. The chain carries TRBV19 and TRBJ2-7, with TRBD1 as a possible D gene (7 bases). Trimming took off 5 bases at V and 1 base at J, with 12 bases between the two ends. The CDR3 contains 14 residues. Germline CDR1 LNHDA, CDR2 SQIVND (reference sequence). The CDR3 nucleotides read TGTGCCAGTAGTTGGGCAGGGGGGTCCTACGAGCAGTACTTC. Its translation is CASSWAGGSYEQYF.

Ten or more counts support this clonotype. The genes are TRBV29-1 and TRBJ2-1; 14 positions agree with TRBD2. Trimming cost V 6 bases and J 7 bases; bases outside gene matches: 11. CDR3 length equals 16 residues. Germline CDR1 SQVTM, CDR2 ANQGSEA. CDR3 in amino acids: CSVGLAGEPVLNEQFF. Written as DNA, the CDR3 is TGCAGCGTGGGACTAGCGGGAGAACCGGTTTTGAATGAGCAGTTCTTC.

There are many counts of this clonotype. The CDR3 region is CASSLYGAVNTEAFF. The CDR3 coding sequence is TGTGCCAGCAGTTTGTATGGGGCCGTAAACACTGAAGCTTTCTTT. This sequence joins TRBV12-3 or TRBV12-4 and TRBJ1-1; D might be TRBD1 (5 bases). This CDR3 has 15 residues. V lost 3 bases and J 2 bases, leaving 13 bases between the germline ends.

This clonotype was seen repeatedly, ten times or more. The gene calls are TRBV7-6 and TRBJ1-1, with 10 bases lining up with TRBD1. J gave up 6 bases and V 4 bases, and 2 bases lay outside the gene matches. CDR1 is SGHVS and CDR2 is FNYEAQ in the germline V gene. CDR3 size: 13 residues. In DNA form, the CDR3 reads TGTGCCAGCAGCTCGGGACAGGGGTCTGAAGCTTTCTTT. It encodes CASSSGQGSEAFF.

This clonotype showed up many times. CDR3 in amino acids: CASTALADQETQYF. DNA for the CDR3: TGTGCCAGCACGGCGTTGGCAGATCAAGAGACCCAGTACTTC. The V and J genes are TRBV6-5 and TRBJ2-5, with unresolved D. The V gene lost 7 bases and the J gene lost 2 bases, with 14 bases spanning the gap. The CDR3 sequence is 14 residues long. Per the germline V gene, CDR1 is MNHEY and CDR2 is SVGAGI.

At least ten counts were recorded for this clonotype. The chain links TRBV29-1 to TRBJ2-7; D ambiguous. Germline V CDR1 and CDR2: SQVTM, ANQGSEA. Trimming cost V 4 bases and J 0 bases, with 10 bases left between them. The CDR3 has 13 residues. The CDR3 sequence is CSVVSSLSYEQYF. CDR3 nucleotides: TGCAGCGTTGTGTCTAGTCTCTCCTACGAGCAGTACTTC.

This clonotype was found many times. The V call is TRBV7-2, the J call TRBJ2-7; D is undetermined. The CDR3 spans 15 residues. V shed 1 base and J shed 1 base, with 11 bases lying between them. The germline V gene encodes CDR1 SGHTA and CDR2 FQGNSA. CDR3 protein: CASSLGQYSSYEQYF. CDR3 nucleotide sequence: TGTGCCAGCAGCTTAGGGCAATACTCATCCTACGAGCAGTACTTC.

This clonotype was recorded many times. The chain is built from TRBV20-1 and TRBJ2-2, with 7 positions matching TRBD2. This CDR3 spans 16 amino acids. Trimming removed 6 bases from V and 3 bases from J; junction bases left unmatched: 13. The germline V gene has CDR1 DFQATT and CDR2 SNEGSKA (reference sequence). DNA of the CDR3: TGCAGTGCCCACCCCCCCCGGGAGGTGGACACCGGGGAGCTGTTTTTT. As protein: CSAHPPREVDTGELFF.

This rearrangement joins TRBV27 to TRBJ2-1; D is undetermined. The CDR3 contains 14 residues. V was trimmed by 0 bases and J by 5 bases, leaving 8 bases between them. Germline V gene sequence: CDR1 MNHEY, CDR2 SMNVEV (reference sequence). The CDR3 DNA is TGTGCCAGCAGTTTATCGTGGACCCACAATGAGCAGTTCTTC. Translating gives CASSLSWTHNEQFF.

This clonotype was counted at least ten times. The chain couples TRBV29-1 to TRBJ2-1; TRBD2 might be the D (6 bases). This CDR3 spans 13 amino acids. From germline, CDR1 is SQVTM and CDR2 ANQGSEA. Trimming pared 5 bases from V and 6 bases from J, leaving 14 bases between. The CDR3 spells CSVLPGSFNEQFF. The CDR3 bases are TGCAGCGTTCTCCCCGGGAGTTTCAATGAGCAGTTCTTC.

At least ten counts were recorded for this clonotype. This chain uses TRBV12-3 or TRBV12-4 with TRBJ2-3; 7 bases align to TRBD2. J was trimmed by 8 bases and V by 8 bases; bases with no gene match: 13. This CDR3 is 14 amino acids long. The CDR3 reads CASRPRGAGSTQYF. CDR3 DNA sequence: TGTGCCAGCCGTCCGAGGGGAGCGGGATCTACGCAGTATTTT.